This T cell receptor (beta chain) was found in a study of shared clonotypes between healthy human individuals. In the study overall: Three plates were used per donor for CD4 naive, three for CD4 memory, two for CD8 naive and one for CD8 memory.

The naive CD8 population came from CD45RO-negative cells selected for CCR7, without terminally differentiated effector memory CD45RA+ cells. In the original workflow: ImmunoSEQ junction-only sequences lacked quality scores, so their filtering differed. The protocol was immunoSEQ multiplex PCR, while the TCRdb copy is restricted to in-frame clones and leaves out a portion. The V and J calls and clone size were taken over from that table, and D and trimming were inferred from the DNA. The repertoire holds some 1,900,000 clones, with about 94% as singletons. Material: naive CD8+ T cells sorted from blood. The clonotype originates from a man between 18 and 29 years old in good health.

DNA for the CDR3: TGTGCCAGTAGTACGACAGGGGACGCTAGCAATAGTTACTTC. Its protein product is CASSTTGDASNSYF. The chain joins TRBV19 to TRBJ2-5; 8 nucleotides agree with TRBD1. The junction had 15 bases not matched to a gene; V was cut back by 4 bases and J by 14 bases. The CDR3 has 14 amino acids. From germline, CDR1 is LNHDA and CDR2 SQIVND (reference sequence).